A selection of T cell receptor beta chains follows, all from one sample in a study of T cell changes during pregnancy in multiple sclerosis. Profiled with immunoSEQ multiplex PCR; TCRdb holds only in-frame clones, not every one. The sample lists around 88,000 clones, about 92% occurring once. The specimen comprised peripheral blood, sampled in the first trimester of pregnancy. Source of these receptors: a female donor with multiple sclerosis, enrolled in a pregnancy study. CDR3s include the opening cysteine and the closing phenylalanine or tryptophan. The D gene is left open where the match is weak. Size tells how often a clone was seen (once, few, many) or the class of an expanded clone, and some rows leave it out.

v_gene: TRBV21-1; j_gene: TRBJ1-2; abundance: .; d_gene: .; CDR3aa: CASNERVENYGYTF; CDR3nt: TGTGCCAGCAACGAGAGGGTGGAAAACTATGGCTACACCTTC
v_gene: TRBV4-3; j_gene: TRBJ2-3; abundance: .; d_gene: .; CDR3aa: CASSGGRDPRTDTQYF; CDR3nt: TGCGCCAGCAGCGGTGGGCGGGACCCTCGCACAGATACGCAGTATTTT
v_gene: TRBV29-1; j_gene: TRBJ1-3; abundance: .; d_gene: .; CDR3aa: CSAQGRHTGNTIYF; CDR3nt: TGCAGCGCCCAAGGCAGGCACACTGGAAACACCATATATTTT
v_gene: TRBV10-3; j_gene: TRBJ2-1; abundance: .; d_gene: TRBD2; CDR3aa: CAISGLAGASYNEQFF; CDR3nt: TGTGCCATCAGTGGATTAGCGGGAGCGAGCTACAATGAGCAGTTCTTC
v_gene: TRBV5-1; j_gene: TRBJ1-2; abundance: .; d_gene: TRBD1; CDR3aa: CASSTQGTAVNYGYTF; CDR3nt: TGCGCCAGCAGCACACAGGGGACCGCAGTAAACTATGGCTACACCTTC
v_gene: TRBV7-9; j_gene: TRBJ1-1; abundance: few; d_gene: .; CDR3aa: CASSFMGTSNTEAFF; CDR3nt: TGTGCCAGCAGCTTTATGGGGACATCCAACACTGAAGCTTTCTTT
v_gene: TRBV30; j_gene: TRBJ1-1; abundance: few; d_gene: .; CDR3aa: CAWSLPYEAFF; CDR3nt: TGTGCCTGGAGTCTACCCTATGAAGCTTTCTTT
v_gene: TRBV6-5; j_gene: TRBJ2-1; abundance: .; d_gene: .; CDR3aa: CASSYYGGNNEQFF; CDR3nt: TGTGCCAGCAGTTACTATGGGGGGAACAATGAGCAGTTCTTC
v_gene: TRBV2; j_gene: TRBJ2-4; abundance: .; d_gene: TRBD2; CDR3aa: CASSVSGRGEAKNIQYF; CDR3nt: TGTGCCAGCAGTGTTAGCGGGAGGGGGGAAGCCAAAAACATTCAGTACTTC
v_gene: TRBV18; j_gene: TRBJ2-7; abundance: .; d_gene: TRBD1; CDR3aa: CASSSTTDRASYEQYF; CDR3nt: TGTGCCAGCTCATCGACCACTGACAGGGCCTCCTACGAGCAGTACTTC
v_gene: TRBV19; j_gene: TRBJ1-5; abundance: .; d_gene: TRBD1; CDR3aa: CASSIHPGQGGLNQPQHF; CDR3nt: TGTGCCAGTAGTATCCACCCCGGACAGGGAGGATTGAATCAGCCCCAGCATTTT
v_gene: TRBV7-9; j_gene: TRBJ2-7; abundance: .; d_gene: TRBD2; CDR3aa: CASSLGEGLTMIYEQYF; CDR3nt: TGTGCCAGCAGCTTAGGGGAGGGACTAACTATGATTTACGAGCAGTACTTC
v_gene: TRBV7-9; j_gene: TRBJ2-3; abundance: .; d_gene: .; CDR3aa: CASSPAGRGSTDTQYF; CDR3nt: TGTGCCAGCAGCCCAGCGGGGAGGGGGAGCACAGATACGCAGTATTTT
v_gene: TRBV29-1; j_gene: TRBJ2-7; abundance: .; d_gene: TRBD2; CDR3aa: CSVERTSGVGPYEQYF; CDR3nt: TGCAGCGTTGAGAGGACTAGCGGGGTGGGTCCATACGAGCAGTACTTC